The 2 T cell receptor beta chains below all came from one sample that was sequenced in a study of blood T cell repertoires in COVID-19. Sequenced by immunoSEQ multiplex PCR; TCRdb stores in-frame clones only, minus some. The sample holds fewer than 250,000 clones, around 90% seen once. Sequencing was done on a sample of PBMCs or T cells enriched from blood (not recorded which). These receptors originate from a woman aged 18-30 years who had recovered from COVID-19.

The V and J genes are TRBV6-5 and TRBJ2-7, with a weak D call TRBD1 (6 bases). CDR1 is MNHEY, CDR2 SVGAGI, per germline. The V end lost 6 bases, the J end lost 0 bases, and 15 bases lay between the germline ends. The CDR3 runs to 15 residues. In DNA form, the CDR3 reads TGTGCCAGCAGGTACCGGGACACTTTCTCCTACGAGCAGTACTTC. It codes for CASRYRDTFSYEQYF.

This clone came up once. The rearrangement links TRBV29-1 to TRBJ2-2, with D unclear. Trimming pared 0 bases from V and 5 bases from J, leaving 4 bases between. Germline-derived CDR1 and CDR2 are SQVTM and ANQGSEA. The CDR3 consists of 12 residues. The CDR3 sequence: CSVEDTTGELFF. CDR3 DNA: TGCAGCGTTGAAGACACTACCGGGGAGCTGTTTTTT.